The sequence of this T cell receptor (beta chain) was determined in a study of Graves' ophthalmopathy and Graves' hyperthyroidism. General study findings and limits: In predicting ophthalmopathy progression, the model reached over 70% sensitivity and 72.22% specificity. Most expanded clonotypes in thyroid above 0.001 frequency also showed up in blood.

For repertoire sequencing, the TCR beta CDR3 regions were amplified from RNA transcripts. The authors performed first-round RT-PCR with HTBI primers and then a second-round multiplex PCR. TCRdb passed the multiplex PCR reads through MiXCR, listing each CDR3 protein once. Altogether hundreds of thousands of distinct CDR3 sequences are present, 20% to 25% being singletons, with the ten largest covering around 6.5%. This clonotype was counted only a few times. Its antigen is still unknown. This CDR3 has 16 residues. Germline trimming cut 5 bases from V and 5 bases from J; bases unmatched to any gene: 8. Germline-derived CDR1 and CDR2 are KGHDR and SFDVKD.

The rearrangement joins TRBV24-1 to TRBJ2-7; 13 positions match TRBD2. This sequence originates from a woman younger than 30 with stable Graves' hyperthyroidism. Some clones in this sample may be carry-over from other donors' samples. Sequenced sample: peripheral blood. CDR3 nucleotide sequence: TGTGCCACCAGTGGAGGCAGCGGACTAGCGGGGGACGAGCAGTACTTC. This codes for CATSGGSGLAGDEQYF.